In its sample, the clone carrying this T cell receptor (beta chain) was seen once. Other DNA sequences in this specimen translate into the identical CDR3. These data come from a study of shared clonotypes between healthy human individuals. Germline V CDR1 and CDR2: KGHSH, LQKENI. V was shortened by 3 bases and J by 3 bases, with 6 bases between the two germline ends. The CDR3 loop spans 13 amino acids. Profiling relied on immunoSEQ multiplex PCR, and the TCRdb table lists in-frame clones only, not all of them. The sample yields under 1,900,000 clones, approximately 98.5% seen once. Sequenced material: naive CD4+ T cells sorted from blood. Subset of the sample: CD45RA+ positively selected. The J gene is TRBJ1-5, the V gene TRBV18, with D possibly TRBD1 on 5 matching bases. The receptor was derived from a man younger than 45 in good health. The CDR3 is CASSPGDNQPQHF. CDR3 in DNA: TGTGCCAGCTCACCGGGGGACAATCAGCCCCAGCATTTT.